Below are 26 T cell receptor beta chains sequenced from a single sample in a study of Ad26.COV2.S vaccination and SARS-CoV-2 variants. Clones were sequenced by immunoSEQ multiplex PCR, and TCRdb holds only the in-frame ones, with some missing. The table shows 300,000 to 350,000 clones, with roughly 89% occurring only once. Treatment here: around 19 received Ad26.COV2.S at low or high dose, single or two shots; 5 received placebo; per-sample allocation not given. At day 63 after the first vaccine or placebo injection, samples were drawn. The sequences come from peripheral blood, collected in a trial of Ad26.COV2.S vaccine versus placebo. All receptors derive from a person aged 18-60 years who received the Ad26.COV2.S COVID-19 vaccine or a placebo.

This clone appeared a single time. The rearrangement links TRBV28 to TRBJ2-3, with D perhaps matching TRBD2 (6 bases). V was pared by 5 bases and J by 4 bases, with 10 bases between. CDR3 length equals 13 residues. Germline assignment: CDR1 MDHEN and CDR2 SYDVKM. CDR3 protein: CASSMTGADTQYF. As DNA, the CDR3 is TGTGCCAGCAGTATGACGGGAGCAGATACGCAGTATTTT.

The chain has TRBV28 and TRBJ2-3; TRBD2 matches 12 bases. Trimming took 4 bases from V and 1 from J; bases not matched to a gene: 6. The CDR3 is 17 residues long. Germline CDR1 and CDR2: MDHEN and SYDVKM. CDR3 DNA sequence: TGTGCCAGCAGTTCCAACCCTAGCGGGGGGGGCACAGATACGCAGTATTTT. Its translation is CASSSNPSGGGTDTQYF.

The V and J genes are TRBV7-2 and TRBJ2-5; D remains ambiguous. The CDR3 spans 15 residues. CDR1 is SGHTA and CDR2 is FQGNSA in the germline V gene. The V gene lost 1 base and the J gene lost 2 bases, with 11 bases spanning the gap. CDR3 coding DNA: TGTGCCAGCAGCTTAGTTCGGACGAATCAAGAGACCCAGTACTTC. As protein: CASSLVRTNQETQYF.

J is TRBJ2-3 and V is TRBV29-1; perhaps TRBD2 as D (5 bases). V was clipped by 4 bases and J by 1 base, with 12 bases between them. CDR1 is SQVTM and CDR2 is ANQGSEA in the germline V gene. The CDR3 covers 14 residues. The CDR3 sequence is CSVGEGGGTDTQYF. CDR3 DNA: TGCAGCGTTGGTGAGGGTGGGGGCACAGATACGCAGTATTTT.

The rearrangement links TRBV19 to TRBJ2-3, with 11 nucleotides matching TRBD2. V lost 5 bases and J lost 4; bases outside the gene matches: 5. CDR1 and CDR2 (germline): LNHDA, SQIVND (reference sequence). The CDR3 spans 15 residues. The CDR3 coding sequence is TGTGCCAGTAGTTTTACTAGCGGGAGTGCAGATACGCAGTATTTT. Its protein product is CASSFTSGSADTQYF.

The CDR3 sequence: CASRTRTGNTEAFF. The CDR3 bases are TGTGCCAGCAGAACCCGGACAGGGAACACTGAAGCTTTCTTT. The rearrangement links TRBV5-8 to TRBJ1-1; 7 positions agree with TRBD1. V was clipped by 5 bases and J by 1 base; unmatched bases: 5. The length of the CDR3 is 14 residues. Per germline, CDR1 SGHTS and CDR2 YDEGEE.

The chain uses TRBV5-1 and TRBJ1-3; 7 bases are a match to TRBD1. This CDR3 is 15 amino acids long. With 4 bases clipped from V and 6 bases from J, the junction kept 10 bases outside the gene matches. Germline-derived CDR1 and CDR2 are SGHRS and YFSETQ. The DNA of the CDR3 is TGCGCCAGCAGCCCAGTGACAGGGCCGGAAAACACCATATATTTT. This translates into CASSPVTGPENTIYF.

The chain joins TRBV12-3 or TRBV12-4 to TRBJ2-7, with D possibly being TRBD1 or TRBD2 (6 bases each). With 7 bases removed from V and 5 bases from J, the gap between germline ends came to 15 bases. The length of the CDR3 is 13 residues. The CDR3 bases are TGTGCCAGCATTGGGTCGGGGGCACACGAGCAGTACTTC. Translation: CASIGSGAHEQYF.

The chain links TRBV4-2 to TRBJ1-6; D gene uncertain. There are 14 residues in the CDR3. Germline V lookup: CDR1 LGHNA, CDR2 YNFKEQ. Trimming pared 0 bases from V and 8 bases from J, leaving 8 bases between. Written as DNA, the CDR3 is TGTGCCAGCAGCCAAGATAAGTTGGATTCACCCCTCCACTTT. Translation: CASSQDKLDSPLHF.

This clone was counted a single time. The rearrangement uses TRBV3-1 (or the pseudogene TRBV3-2) and TRBJ1-6; the D is unclear. V was shortened by 1 base and J by 6 bases, with 7 bases between the two germline ends. From germline, CDR1 is LGHDT and CDR2 YNNKEL (reference sequence). The CDR3 runs to 14 residues. Written as DNA, the CDR3 is TGTGCCAGCAGCCAAGCACGGGTTAATTCACCCCTCCACTTT. The encoded protein is CASSQARVNSPLHF.

The chain carries TRBV11-2 and TRBJ2-5; 10 nucleotides agree with TRBD2. Germline V gene lookup returns CDR1 SGHAT and CDR2 FQNNGV. The length of the CDR3 is 16 residues. V was clipped by 3 bases and J by 7 bases; unmatched bases: 11. The CDR3 DNA is TGTGCCAGCAGCTTTGCTAGCGGGGGCGCCCTACGGACCCAGTACTTC. Residues: CASSFASGGALRTQYF.

In regard to this clone: The limits of the CDR3 on the DNA are not certain, so only TCRdb's listed CDR3 is given. The chain is built from TRBV19 and TRBJ2-2. Including both end residues, the CDR3 is 17 amino acids long. CDR1 and CDR2 from the germline V gene are LNHDA and SQIVND (reference sequence). The CDR3: CASSISRTEFGAGELFF.

The rearrangement uses TRBV19 and TRBJ2-1; 8 bases align to TRBD1. Germline-derived CDR1 and CDR2 are LNHDA and SQIVND (reference sequence). The CDR3 extends over 15 amino acids. The V segment lost 5 bases and the J segment 5 bases; nucleotides outside the gene matches: 8. CDR3 in DNA: TGTGCCAGTAGTCTAGGGACAGGTATAAACAATGAGCAGTTCTTC. Residues: CASSLGTGINNEQFF.

The count of this clone is one. The V gene is TRBV5-1, the J gene TRBJ2-3, with 9 bases that match TRBD2. CDR1 SGHRS and CDR2 YFSETQ come from the germline V gene. V was clipped by 1 base and J by 6 bases; unmatched bases: 3. The CDR3 is 14 residues long. The CDR3 loop reads CASSLTSGSDTQYF. CDR3 DNA sequence: TGCGCCAGCAGCTTGACTAGCGGGTCGGATACGCAGTATTTT.

V and J are TRBV2 and TRBJ1-2; the match to TRBD1 covers 8 bases. Unmatched junction bases numbered 11, after V lost 7 bases and J lost 7 bases. Germline V gene data show CDR1 as SNHLY and CDR2 as FYNNEI. The CDR3 sequence is 14 residues long. CDR3 coding DNA: TGTGCCAGCACCGCGGCACAGGGGGAGGGTGGCTACACCTTC. It translates to CASTAAQGEGGYTF.

The J gene is TRBJ2-7, the V gene TRBV29-1; 7 nucleotides align to TRBD2. This CDR3 has 14 amino acids. V shed 0 bases, J shed 5 bases, and the junction held 7 bases outside the gene matches. Germline values: CDR1 SQVTM, CDR2 ANQGSEA. The CDR3 region is CSVEDDGGRNEQYF. CDR3 in DNA: TGCAGCGTTGAAGATGACGGCGGGAGAAACGAGCAGTACTTC.

V usage is TRBV29-1 and J usage is TRBJ2-2; the match to TRBD2 covers 7 bases. Germline loops: CDR1 SQVTM, CDR2 ANQGSEA. The V segment lost 7 bases and the J segment 6 bases; nucleotides outside the gene matches: 14. The CDR3 has 15 residues. The CDR3 loop reads CSGAFLAGAAGELFF. CDR3 DNA sequence: TGCAGCGGGGCGTTTTTGGCGGGAGCCGCCGGGGAGCTGTTTTTT.

This chain joins TRBV7-9 and TRBJ2-1; D assignment may be TRBD1 or TRBD2 (5 bases each). Trimming stripped 1 base from V and 9 bases from J, with 7 bases between. This CDR3 region has 12 residues. Germline CDR1 reads SEHNR; CDR2 reads FQNEAQ (reference sequence). This chain's CDR3 is CASSLGDPEQFF. In DNA form, the CDR3 reads TGTGCCAGCAGCTTAGGGGACCCTGAGCAGTTCTTC.

This clone was recorded a few times. The same CDR3 also results from other DNA sequences found in this sample. This rearrangement joins TRBV7-9 to TRBJ2-7, with D hard to call. V was trimmed by 0 bases and J by 0 bases, leaving 6 bases between them. This CDR3 spans 14 amino acids. CDR1 and CDR2 (germline): SEHNR, FQNEAQ (reference sequence). The CDR3 DNA reads as TGTGCCAGCAGCTTAGCGTCAGTCTCCTACGAGCAGTACTTC. This codes for CASSLASVSYEQYF.

The chain combines TRBV18 with TRBJ1-6; a weak D match, TRBD1 (5 bases). The CDR3 has 15 residues. V was cut by 3 bases and J by 7 bases, with 13 bases left in between. Germline-derived CDR1 and CDR2 are KGHSH and LQKENI. The CDR3 sequence: CASSPGTEGNSPLHF. In DNA, the CDR3 is TGTGCCAGCTCACCCGGGACTGAAGGGAATTCACCCCTCCACTTT.

The rearrangement links TRBV7-9 to TRBJ1-1; perhaps TRBD1 as D (6 bases). The CDR3 covers 14 residues. Germline V gene lookup returns CDR1 SEHNR and CDR2 FQNEAQ (reference sequence). The V end lost 4 bases, the J end lost 4 bases, and 13 bases lay between the germline ends. The CDR3 DNA follows: TGTGCCAGCAGCTACGGGGGCGTTGGCACTGAAGCTTTCTTT. Encoded protein: CASSYGGVGTEAFF.

This chain connects TRBV30 to TRBJ2-7; 10 nucleotides match TRBD2. This CDR3 has 15 amino acids. Germline-derived CDR1 and CDR2 are GTSNPN and SVGIG (reference sequence). The V and J ends lost 5 bases and 3 bases, in that order; junction bases with no gene match: 10. CDR3 residues: CAWATRTSGYYEQYF. The CDR3 coding sequence is TGTGCCTGGGCAACCCGGACTAGCGGATACTACGAGCAGTACTTC.

The genes are TRBV14 and TRBJ2-1; D might be TRBD2 (6 bases). V lost 7 bases and J lost 0, with 10 bases in between. Germline CDR1 reads SGHDN; CDR2 reads FVKESK. The CDR3 extends over 14 amino acids. The CDR3 sequence: CASNPGDSYNEQFF. In DNA, the CDR3 is TGTGCCAGCAACCCGGGGGACTCCTACAATGAGCAGTTCTTC. Complete variable domain (other parts from reference TRBV14 and TRBJ2-1): EAGVTQFPSHSVIEKGQTVTLRCDPISGHDNLYWYRRVMGKEIKFLLHFVKESKQDESGMPNNRFLAERTGGTYSTLKVQPAELEDSGVYFCASNPGDSYNEQFFGPGTRLTVL.

The V and J genes are TRBV21-1 and TRBJ1-5. TRBV21-1 is termed a pseudogene. The CDR3 has 14 amino acids. The CDR3 nucleotides are TGTGCCAGCAGCAATCTGGGGGGGGGTCAGCCCCAGCATTTT. It encodes CASSNLGGGQPQHF.

This chain joins TRBV18 and TRBJ2-1; no definite D call. CDR1 KGHSH and CDR2 LQKENI come from the germline V gene. Trimming removed 0 bases at V and 2 bases at J, with 14 bases between. The CDR3 length is 17 residues. The CDR3 nucleotides are TGTGCCAGCTCACCACCGTATATACGTGGTGCCTACAATGAGCAGTTCTTC. This translates into CASSPPYIRGAYNEQFF.

The chain has TRBV28 and TRBJ1-6; D not resolved. CDR3 length: 15 amino acids. V was trimmed by 4 bases and J by 7 bases, leaving 14 bases between them. CDR1 and CDR2 (germline): MDHEN, SYDVKM. The CDR3 DNA follows: TGTGCCAGCAGTTCCCCCTGGGCACAAAATTCACCCCTCCACTTT. This encodes CASSSPWAQNSPLHF.